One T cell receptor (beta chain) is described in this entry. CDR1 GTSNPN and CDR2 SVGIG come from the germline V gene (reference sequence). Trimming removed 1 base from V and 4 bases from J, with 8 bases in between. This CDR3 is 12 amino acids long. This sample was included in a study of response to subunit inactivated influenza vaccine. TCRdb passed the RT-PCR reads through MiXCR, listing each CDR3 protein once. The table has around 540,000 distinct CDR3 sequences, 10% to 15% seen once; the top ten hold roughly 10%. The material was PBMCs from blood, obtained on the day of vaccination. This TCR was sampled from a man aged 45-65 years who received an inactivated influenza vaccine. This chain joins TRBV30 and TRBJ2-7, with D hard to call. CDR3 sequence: CAWSASGYEQYF. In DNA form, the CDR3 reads TGTGCCTGGAGTGCTTCCGGGTACGAGCAGTACTTC.